These 18 T cell receptor beta chains were all obtained from the same sample, sequenced in a study of Ad26.COV2.S vaccination and SARS-CoV-2 variants. Treatment specified: around 19 received Ad26.COV2.S at low or high dose, single or two shots; about 5 received placebo; per-sample allocation not given. Sampling happened 63 days after the first vaccine or placebo injection. The assay was immunoSEQ multiplex PCR, and TCRdb's table has in-frame clones only and misses some. The sample yields around 300,000 clones, around 88% seen once. This specimen was peripheral blood, taken in a trial of Ad26.COV2.S vaccine versus placebo. The origin of the receptors is a person aged 18 to 65 who received the Ad26.COV2.S COVID-19 vaccine or a placebo.

The sample holds a few counts of this clone. The gene calls are TRBV11-2 and TRBJ1-1; D is ambiguous. Trimming shortened V by 2 bases and J by 4 bases, and 8 bases separated the two germline ends. CDR1 is SGHAT, CDR2 FQNNGV, per germline. This CDR3 spans 13 amino acids. The CDR3 DNA sequence: TGTGCCAGCAGCTTAAGGGAGCGCACTGAAGCTTTCTTT. Encoded protein: CASSLRERTEAFF.

The CDR3 DNA follows: TGTGCCAGCACCGTGGACAGGGGTAATGAGCAGTTCTTC. Protein sequence: CASTVDRGNEQFF. The chain couples TRBV7-9 to TRBJ2-1, with 9 bases fitting TRBD1. After removal of 7 bases from V and 7 bases from J, the junction contained 5 bases not matched to a gene. There are 13 residues in the CDR3. Germline loops: CDR1 SEHNR, CDR2 FQNEAQ (reference sequence). The variable domain in full, completed from reference TRBV7-9 and TRBJ2-1, reads DTGVSQNPRHKITKRGQNVTFRCDPISEHNRLYWYRQTLGQGPEFLTYFQNEAQLEKSRLLSDRFSAERPKGSFSTLEIQRTEQGDSAMYLCASTVDRGNEQFFGPGTRLTVL.

The gene calls are TRBV5-6 and TRBJ2-7, with TRBD2 matching over 10 bases. There are 15 residues in the CDR3. The germline V gene has CDR1 SGHDT and CDR2 YYEEEE. Losses at the gene ends were 2 bases for V and 5 bases for J; bases not matched to a gene: 7. DNA for the CDR3: TGTGCCAGCAGCTTTAAGGAGAGCGGGAGGGACGAGCAGTACTTC. The encoded protein is CASSFKESGRDEQYF.

The gene calls are TRBV5-1 and TRBJ2-5; the D is unclear. The germline V gene has CDR1 SGHRS and CDR2 YFSETQ. The CDR3 runs 14 residues. V was shortened by 2 bases and J by 3 bases, with 11 bases between the two germline ends. The CDR3: CASSFEAEKETQYF. The CDR3 DNA reads as TGCGCCAGCAGCTTTGAGGCAGAGAAAGAGACCCAGTACTTC.

The chain joins TRBV30 to TRBJ2-3; 8 nucleotides agree with TRBD2. Germline CDR1 and CDR2: GTSNPN and SVGIG (reference sequence). The CDR3 sequence is 13 residues long. J was trimmed by 6 bases and V by 2 bases; bases with no gene match: 4. The CDR3, as DNA: TGTGCCTGGAGTAACAGACTAGCGGATACGCAGTATTTT. Protein product: CAWSNRLADTQYF.

The rearrangement links TRBV29-1 to TRBJ2-7; D is possibly TRBD1 or TRBD2 (5 bases each). The CDR3 covers 14 residues. V dropped 5 bases and J dropped 0 bases, with 14 bases sitting between them. Germline values: CDR1 SQVTM, CDR2 ANQGSEA. The CDR3 loop reads CSVKRDPGSYEQYF. The CDR3 region has the DNA TGCAGCGTTAAACGGGACCCGGGCTCCTACGAGCAGTACTTC.

The genes are TRBV2 and TRBJ1-4; D uncertain. V dropped 6 bases and J dropped 0 bases, with 11 bases sitting between them. The germline V gene has CDR1 SNHLY and CDR2 FYNNEI. This CDR3 contains 15 residues. CDR3 nucleotide sequence: TGTGCCAGCAGGGTCCAGGTTGCAACTAATGAAAAACTGTTTTTT. Translating it yields CASRVQVATNEKLFF. Full variable domain (rest looked up from reference TRBV2 and TRBJ1-4): EPEVTQTPSHQVTQMGQEVILRCVPISNHLYFYWYRQILGQKVEFLVSFYNNEISEKSEIFDDQFSVERPDGSNFTLKIRSTKLEDSAMYFCASRVQVATNEKLFFGSGTQLSVL.

The V call is TRBV7-8, the J call TRBJ2-3; D assignment may be TRBD1 or TRBD2 (5 bases each). The V and J ends lost 6 bases and 0 bases respectively, with 13 bases between them. Germline V gene lookup returns CDR1 SGHVS and CDR2 FQNEAQ. This CDR3 contains 15 residues. This CDR3 is CASRPRDPSTDTQYF. The CDR3 bases are TGTGCCAGCAGACCACGGGACCCCAGCACAGATACGCAGTATTTT.

The chain carries TRBV6-5 and TRBJ1-5, with TRBD1 as a possible D gene (6 bases). Trimming took off 7 bases at V and 5 bases at J, with 15 bases between the two ends. This CDR3 contains 14 residues. Per the germline V gene, CDR1 is MNHEY and CDR2 is SVGAGI. The DNA of the CDR3 is TGTGCCAGCACTATGGACAGCGAGGATCAGCCCCAGCATTTT. This translates into CASTMDSEDQPQHF.

J is TRBJ2-7 and V is TRBV11-2; 7 bases fit TRBD1. The CDR3 spans 15 residues. Germline lookup yields CDR1 SGHAT and CDR2 FQNNGV. Trimming removed 0 bases from V and 0 bases from J; junction bases left unmatched: 2. The CDR3: CASSLEGDSSYEQYF. CDR3 nucleotides: TGTGCCAGCAGCTTAGAGGGGGACAGCTCCTACGAGCAGTACTTC.

The chain has TRBV7-2 and TRBJ2-1; no reliable D call. CDR3 size: 16 residues. The germline V and J ends were trimmed by 3 bases and 0 bases, with 12 bases remaining between them. The germline V gene has CDR1 SGHTA and CDR2 FQGNSA. The CDR3 DNA follows: TGTGCCAGCAGCTTCAGCCAGTGGAGCTCCTACAATGAGCAGTTCTTC. It yields the protein CASSFSQWSSYNEQFF.

The CDR3 reads CASSLTFTGLLTSYEQYF. CDR3 bases: TGTGCCAGCAGCTTGACCTTTACAGGGCTATTGACCTCCTACGAGCAGTACTTC. V gene TRBV5-4 combines with J gene TRBJ2-7, with D maybe TRBD1 (6 bases). V lost 1 base to trimming and J lost 0 bases, with 20 bases between them. This CDR3 is 18 amino acids long. The germline CDR1 and CDR2 sequences are SGHNT and YYREEE (reference sequence).

This clone came up a few times. V gene TRBV5-1 combines with J gene TRBJ2-7; D is unclear. The CDR3 spans 12 residues. Per the germline V gene, CDR1 is SGHRS and CDR2 is YFSETQ. V lost 1 base and J 3 bases, leaving 5 bases between the germline ends. The CDR3 sequence is CASSLHGYEQYF. The CDR3 DNA follows: TGCGCCAGCAGCTTGCATGGCTACGAGCAGTACTTC.

The CDR3 nucleotides read TGTGCCAGCAGCCACGACAGGGGCCATGGCTACACCTTC. Translation: CASSHDRGHGYTF. The genes are TRBV14 and TRBJ1-2; 8 bases are shared with TRBD1. The V and J ends lost 3 bases and 6 bases, in that order; junction bases with no gene match: 3. This CDR3 region has 13 residues. Germline CDR1 reads SGHDN; CDR2 reads FVKESK.

As DNA, the CDR3 is TGTGCCAGCAGTTCTCTAGAGAATGAGCAGTTCTTC. Translated, it gives CASSSLENEQFF. The J gene is TRBJ2-1, the V gene TRBV6-4, with D unclear. The CDR3 is made up of 12 amino acids. CDR1 is MRHNA and CDR2 is SNTAGT in the germline V gene. V gave up 5 bases and J gave up 7 bases, with 9 bases separating them.

V is TRBV7-6 and J is TRBJ1-1; no firm D call. CDR1 SGHVS and CDR2 FNYEAQ come from the germline V gene. This CDR3 is 11 amino acids long. V lost 5 bases and J lost 7, with 8 bases in between. This chain's CDR3 is CASSPTNEAFF. CDR3 DNA: TGTGCCAGCAGCCCGACAAATGAAGCTTTCTTT.

The chain combines TRBV10-3 with TRBJ1-2, with D unresolved. The V gene lost 0 bases and the J gene lost 1 base, with 9 bases spanning the gap. Germline assignment: CDR1 ENHRY and CDR2 SYGVKD. CDR3 size: 15 residues. CDR3 coding DNA: TGTGCCATCAGTGAGTCGAGTAGGAGTAACTATGGCTACACCTTC. Residues: CAISESSRSNYGYTF.

This clone has a single count. The V and J genes are TRBV29-1 and TRBJ1-1; D uncertain. The CDR3 runs to 14 residues. V was trimmed by 5 bases and J by 1 base, leaving 14 bases between them. Germline CDR1 is SQVTM and CDR2 is ANQGSEA. This CDR3 reads CSVPGWTANTEAFF. The DNA for the CDR3 is TGCAGCGTTCCCGGGTGGACGGCGAACACTGAAGCTTTCTTT.